The rows below give T cell receptor beta chains drawn from one sample of a study of OX40 agonist ivuxolimab in advanced cancers. Repertoires were generated with immunoSEQ multiplex PCR, while TCRdb's copy carries only in-frame clones and drops some. The sample records around 70,000 clones, about 84% being singletons. The sequenced sample was CD4+ or CD8+ T cells sorted from blood, obtained in a trial of the OX40 agonist ivuxolimab. All receptors derive from an adult with an advanced solid tumor such as melanoma, head and neck, liver or kidney cancer. CDR3s include the opening cysteine and the closing phenylalanine or tryptophan. The D gene is left open where the match is weak. Clone sizes are given selectively: once, few, many, or a class where the clone is expanded.

TRBV6-5,TRBJ2-5,.,.,TGTGCCAGCAGCCCCGGGGGTGGTCGCCAAGAGACCCAGTACTTC,CASSPGGGRQETQYF
TRBV5-1,TRBJ1-1,few,TRBD1,TGCGCCAGCACCACGGGACAGGGGGACACTGAAGCTTTCTTT,CASTTGQGDTEAFF
TRBV11-3,TRBJ1-1,.,TRBD1,TGTGCCAGCAGCTTAGATCCAGGGGGTACTGAAGCTTTCTTT,CASSLDPGGTEAFF
TRBV7-6,TRBJ2-5,.,.,TGTGCCAGCAGCTTAGCAGCAGGGGGGAAGACCCAGTACTTC,CASSLAAGGKTQYF
TRBV2,TRBJ2-2,.,TRBD2,TGTGCCAGCAGTGGGGTAGCGGGGGGCAACACCGGGGAGCTGTTTTTT,CASSGVAGGNTGELFF
TRBV9,TRBJ1-2,.,.,TGTGCCAGCAGCGTAGGAGGCAGTAAATATGGCTACACCTTC,CASSVGGSKYGYTF
TRBV7-8,TRBJ2-7,.,.,TGTGCCAGCAGCTCAGGAATCGGGGGGCCTGGATACGAGCAGTACTTC,CASSSGIGGPGYEQYF
TRBV7-3,TRBJ2-2,.,.,TGTGCCAGCAGCTTACAGGCGGCGCGGGAGCTGTTTTTT,CASSLQAARELFF
TRBV6-1,TRBJ1-3,.,.,TGTGCCAGCAGCCTCTCGGGGCGAGGAAACACCATATATTTT,CASSLSGRGNTIYF
TRBV5-1,TRBJ1-6,.,TRBD1,TGCGCCAGCAGCACCGCGACAGGGGGATCCAGTAATTCACCCCTCCACTTT,CASSTATGGSSNSPLHF
TRBV6-4,TRBJ1-1,.,.,TGTGCCAGCAGTGACCGGGACAACACTGAAGCTTTCTTT,CASSDRDNTEAFF
TRBV9,TRBJ2-1,few,.,TGTGCCAGCAGCGTAGCGGGTGAGCAGTTCTTC,CASSVAGEQFF
TRBV10-2,TRBJ1-1,.,.,TGCGCCAGCAGAAAAGCCGGGAACACTGAAGCTTTCTTT,CASRKAGNTEAFF
TRBV9,TRBJ2-1,few,TRBD2,TGTGCCAGCCCGCCGGGACTAGCGGGGACTTACAATGAGCAGTTCTTC,CASPPGLAGTYNEQFF
TRBV7-9,TRBJ1-1,.,.,TGTGCCAGCAGCCCCATACAGGGCCAGAGCACTGAAGCTTTCTTT,CASSPIQGQSTEAFF
TRBV5-1,TRBJ2-7,few,.,TGCGCCAGCAGCTTGGAACAGAGCTCCTACGAGCAGTACTTC,CASSLEQSSYEQYF
TRBV7-3,TRBJ2-5,.,TRBD1,TGTGCCAGCAGCGGGACAGACGGGACCCAGTACTTC,CASSGTDGTQYF
TRBV27,TRBJ2-5,.,.,TGTGCCAGCAGTTATCGCAGGGGCTTCCAAGAGACCCAGTACTTC,CASSYRRGFQETQYF
TRBV2,TRBJ2-7,.,TRBD2,TGTGCCAGCACCGAAACGGCGGGAGCCTACGAGCAGTACTTC,CASTETAGAYEQYF
TRBV5-1,TRBJ1-6,.,TRBD1,TGCGCCAGCAGCTTGAGGACAGGGGATTCACCCCTCCACTTT,CASSLRTGDSPLHF
TRBV4-1,TRBJ2-7,.,.,TGCGCCAGCAGCCCCACTTCGCTTATAGGAGGGGGACCCTACGAGCAGTACTTC,CASSPTSLIGGGPYEQYF
TRBV18,TRBJ2-7,.,TRBD1,TGTGCCAGCTCACCAACACAGGGGGCGAACTACGAGCAGTACTTC,CASSPTQGANYEQYF
TRBV29-1,TRBJ1-5,.,TRBD1,TGCAGCGTTGTCGGGACAGGGGGCGGCAATCAGCCCCAGCATTTT,CSVVGTGGGNQPQHF
TRBV19,TRBJ2-1,.,.,TGTGCCAGTAGTACTCCATTGCTCCACAATGAGCAGTTCTTC,CASSTPLLHNEQFF
TRBV5-1,TRBJ2-3,.,.,TGCGCCAGCAGCTTGGGAAGGAGCACAGATACGCAGTATTTT,CASSLGRSTDTQYF
TRBV5-1,TRBJ2-1,.,.,TGCGCCAGCAGGTTGAGGGGATCACATGAGCAGTTCTTC,CASRLRGSHEQFF
TRBV27,TRBJ1-1,few,.,TGTGCCAGCAGATACCAGGGTAACACTGAAGCTTTCTTT,CASRYQGNTEAFF
TRBV7-9,TRBJ1-2,.,TRBD1,TGTGCCAGCAGCCCGCCGGGGACAGTTAACTATGGCTACACCTTC,CASSPPGTVNYGYTF
TRBV7-2,TRBJ2-3,.,.,TGTGCCAGCAGCTTAACTCCCAGAGCAAGCACAGATACGCAGTATTTT,CASSLTPRASTDTQYF
TRBV4-3,TRBJ2-1,.,.,TGCGCCAGCAGCCAAGAGGTGGGCTCCTACAATGAGCAGTTCTTC,CASSQEVGSYNEQFF
TRBV19,TRBJ1-1,.,.,TGTGCCAGTAGTATCCGGGCCCCGCGGAACACTGAAGCTTTCTTT,CASSIRAPRNTEAFF
TRBV19,TRBJ2-7,.,TRBD2,TGTGCCAGTAGTATGGGAACTAGCGGTGCCTACGAGCAGTACTTC,CASSMGTSGAYEQYF
TRBV9,TRBJ2-2,once,.,TGTGCCAGCAGCGTAGCTTCGAGGTTGGCCGGGGAGCTGTTTTTT,CASSVASRLAGELFF
TRBV11-2,TRBJ1-1,.,.,TGTGCCAGCAGCCCCTATATGAACACTGAAGCTTTCTTT,CASSPYMNTEAFF
TRBV10-3,TRBJ2-1,.,TRBD2,TGTGCCATCAGTCGGCGGGCGGGAGGGCCTGAGAATGAGCAGTTCTTC,CAISRRAGGPENEQFF
TRBV11-1,TRBJ2-3,.,.,TGTGCCAGCAGCTTAGCAAGGGGACTGGCAGATACGCAGTATTTT,CASSLARGLADTQYF
TRBV6-6,TRBJ2-1,.,.,TGTGCCAGCAGTTACCGATCCGGGAGCGATGAGCAGTTCTTC,CASSYRSGSDEQFF
TRBV28,TRBJ1-5,.,.,TGTGCCAGCATCTCATCTCGGGGGTTTGAGCCCCAGCATTTT,CASISSRGFEPQHF
TRBV9,TRBJ2-1,.,.,TGTGCCAGCAGCGTAGCCAGTAGCCGGGGGAGACTCTACAATGAGCAGTTCTTC,CASSVASSRGRLYNEQFF
TRBV9,TRBJ1-1,.,TRBD1,TGTGCCAGCAGCCCAGGGGGGGGTACCGCTGAAGCTTTCTTT,CASSPGGGTAEAFF
TRBV29-1,TRBJ1-1,.,.,TGCAGCGTTGAAGTCAACACTGAAGCTTTCTTT,CSVEVNTEAFF
TRBV7-9,TRBJ2-7,.,TRBD1,TGTGCCAGCAGCCCTAAACAGGGGAAAGGGTACGAGCAGTACTTC,CASSPKQGKGYEQYF
TRBV19,TRBJ1-1,.,TRBD1,TGTGCCAGTAGTACCCCGGGACAGAGATACACTGAAGCTTTCTTT,CASSTPGQRYTEAFF
TRBV7-2,TRBJ1-3,.,TRBD1,TGTGCCAGCAGCTTAGTCGGGACAGGGATACGAAACACCATATATTTT,CASSLVGTGIRNTIYF
TRBV5-1,TRBJ2-7,once,TRBD2,TGCGCCAGCAGCTTGGATAGCGGGGGGGGCGAGCAGTACTTC,CASSLDSGGGEQYF
TRBV27,TRBJ2-3,once,.,TGTGCCAGCAGAACCACAGATACGCAGTATTTT,CASRTTDTQYF
TRBV6-5,TRBJ1-5,.,.,TGTGCCAGCAGTCAGCTGGACAGTTATCAGCCCCAGCATTTT,CASSQLDSYQPQHF
TRBV2,TRBJ2-4,.,.,TGTGCCAGCAGACCGGACAGCGCCAAAAACATTCAGTACTTC,CASRPDSAKNIQYF
TRBV2,TRBJ2-2,.,.,TGTGCCAGCAGTGTCCGGCTGAACACCGGGGAGCTGTTTTTT,CASSVRLNTGELFF
TRBV11-2,TRBJ2-1,.,.,TGTGCCAGCAGCTCCCATCCCCGACTAGTTTTAAAGAATGAGCAGTTCTTC,CASSSHPRLVLKNEQFF